Shown below are 2 T cell receptor beta chains from a single sample sequenced in a study of CDR3 diversity in severe acne. One entry per CDR3 protein results from TCRdb running MiXCR on the PCR reads. The table shows around 100,000 distinct CDR3 sequences, with roughly half occurring only once. The sequenced sample was blood. Receptor source: a male donor with acne.

The chain recombines TRBV25-1 with TRBJ2-7; D could derive from TRBD1 or TRBD2 (5 bases each). V lost 8 bases to trimming and J lost 2 bases, with 16 bases between them. This CDR3 has 14 residues. CDR1 and CDR2 (germline): MGHDK, SYGVNS. CDR3 in amino acids: CASRSGQGAYEQYF. CDR3 nucleotides: TGTGCCAGCCGCTCGGGGCAGGGAGCCTACGAGCAGTACTTC.

This clonotype was observed at least ten times. This sequence joins TRBV7-9 and TRBJ2-3; the D gene is possibly TRBD2 (7 bases). The CDR3 has 17 amino acids. Looked up from germline, CDR1 is SEHNR and CDR2 is FQNEAQ (reference sequence). V lost 5 bases, J lost 8 bases, and 26 bases lay in between. DNA of the CDR3: TGTGCCAGCAGCCGCCAGCTCGGGGGGCGGCGGGAACGTACGCAGTATTTT. Translation gives CASSRQLGGRRERTQYF.